This record covers a single T cell receptor (beta chain). Its antigen is not identified. The sample originates from a study of vaccination effects on CD4 cells after COVID-19. The CDR3 is made up of 15 amino acids. In germline, CDR1 is KGHSH, CDR2 LQKENI. With 0 bases clipped from V and 2 bases from J, the junction kept 1 base outside the gene matches. Expansion with viral peptide pools was applied to antigen-specific CD4+ T cells by the ViraFEST assay prior to sequencing. Between days 10 and 11 of culture, CD4+ T cells were separated out. Two doses of BNT162b2 or mRNA-1273 vaccine were administered to participants. None of the vaccinated had previously contracted SARS-CoV-2, and their nucleocapsid antibodies tested negative. Half the medium was swapped for IL-2 medium on days 3 and 7. Overall study findings and caveats: Healthy vaccinees' vaccine-induced clones included only 1 of 255 cross-reacting with common cold coronaviruses. Pronounced clonal contraction occurred in clones induced by infection and by vaccine late after vaccination.

Using immunoSEQ multiplex PCR, the repertoire was profiled, and TCRdb retains in-frame clones only, with some absent. The table includes roughly 24,000 clones, under 85% detected once. This receptor was taken from a human donor who received a COVID-19 vaccine. This specimen was CD4+ T cells from PBMCs cultured with HCoV-NL63 spike peptides, taken after COVID-19 vaccination. The chain carries TRBV18 and TRBJ2-5; TRBD1 matches 9 bases. This chain's CDR3 is CASSPPQGAQETQYF. Written as DNA, the CDR3 is TGTGCCAGCTCACCACCACAGGGGGCACAAGAGACCCAGTACTTC. Using reference TRBV18 and TRBJ2-5 for the parts outside the CDR3, the full variable domain is NAGVMQNPRHLVRRRGQEARLRCSPMKGHSHVYWYRQLPEEGLKFMVYLQKENIIDESGMPKERFSAEFPKEGPSILRIQQVVRGDSAAYFCASSPPQGAQETQYFGPGTRLLVL.